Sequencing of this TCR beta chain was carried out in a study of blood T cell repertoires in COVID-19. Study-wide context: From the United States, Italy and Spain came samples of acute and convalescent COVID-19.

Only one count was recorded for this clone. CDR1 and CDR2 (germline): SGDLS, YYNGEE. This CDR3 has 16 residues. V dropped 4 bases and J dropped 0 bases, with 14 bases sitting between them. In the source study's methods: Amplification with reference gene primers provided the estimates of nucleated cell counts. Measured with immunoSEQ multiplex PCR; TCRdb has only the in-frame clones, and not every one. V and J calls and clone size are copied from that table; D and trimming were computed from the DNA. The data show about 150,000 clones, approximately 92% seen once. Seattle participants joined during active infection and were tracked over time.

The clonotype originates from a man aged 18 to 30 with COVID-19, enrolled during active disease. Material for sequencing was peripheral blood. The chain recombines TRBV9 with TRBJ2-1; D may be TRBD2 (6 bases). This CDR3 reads CASSPPRGVSYNEQFF. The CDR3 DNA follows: TGTGCCAGCAGCCCTCCGCGGGGTGTCTCCTACAATGAGCAGTTCTTC.